The rows below give T cell receptor beta chains drawn from one sample of a study. TCRdb used MiXCR to reprocess the RT-PCR reads, holding one entry per CDR3 protein. This sample has fewer than 800,000 distinct CDR3 sequences, with 12% to 15% found just once. Sequenced material: memory CD4+ T cells from blood. The receptors were gathered from a female donor in good health, serving as a healthy control. Each CDR3 is given with its conserved first and last residue. D genes are given only for firm matches. Where a row states a size, it is once, few, many or the class of an expanded clone; other rows omit it.

many | TRBJ1-5 | TRBD1 | TRBV27 | CASSLNRGRNQPQHF | TGTGCCAGCAGTTTAAACAGGGGGCGCAATCAGCCCCAGCATTTT
NA | TRBJ1-5 | NA | TRBV2 | CASSGWQGVNQPQHF | TGTGCCAGCAGTGGGTGGCAGGGTGTCAATCAGCCCCAGCATTTT
many | TRBJ2-2 | TRBD2 | TRBV7-2 | CARGTSANTGELFF | TGTGCCAGGGGAACTAGCGCCAACACCGGGGAGCTGTTTTTT
NA | TRBJ2-3 | TRBD2 | TRBV6-2/TRBV6-3 | CASSYLTSGITDTQYF | TGTGCCAGCAGTTACCTGACTAGCGGAATTACAGATACGCAGTATTTT
many | TRBJ2-7 | NA | TRBV29-1 | CSVVGTVTYEQYF | TGCAGCGTTGTGGGGACGGTAACCTACGAGCAGTACTTC
NA | TRBJ2-1 | NA | TRBV28 | CASTGGINEQFF | TGTGCCAGCACTGGTGGGATCAATGAGCAGTTCTTC
NA | TRBJ2-3 | NA | TRBV4-3 | CASSQGGRSTDTQYF | TGCGCCAGCAGCCAAGGTGGGAGAAGCACAGATACGCAGTATTTT
NA | TRBJ1-6 | NA | TRBV3-1 | CASSRDTYNSPLHF | TGTGCCAGCAGCCGGGACACCTATAATTCACCCCTCCACTTT
few | TRBJ2-4 | TRBD1 | TRBV4-3 | CASSQLQGAKNIQYF | TGCGCCAGCAGCCAGTTACAGGGGGCCAAAAACATTCAGTACTTC
few | TRBJ2-2 | NA | TRBV5-1 | CASRDAEGLGSGELFF | TGCGCCAGCAGAGATGCGGAGGGCCTTGGCTCCGGGGAGCTGTTTTTT
few | TRBJ2-7 | NA | TRBV28 | CASSGRDYEQYF | TGTGCCAGCAGCGGCAGAGACTACGAGCAGTACTTC
many | TRBJ2-4 | NA | TRBV20-1 | CSASSSNIQYF | TGCAGTGCTAGTTCCTCAAACATTCAGTACTTC
many | TRBJ1-1 | TRBD1 | TRBV5-1 | CASSLGQGGTEAFF | TGCGCCAGCAGCTTGGGGCAGGGGGGCACTGAAGCTTTCTTT
NA | TRBJ1-2 | NA | TRBV4-2 | CASSQERAGNYGYTF | TGTGCCAGCAGCCAAGAGAGAGCCGGGAACTATGGCTACACCTTC
few | TRBJ1-1 | NA | TRBV5-1 | CASSGSTTNTEAFF | TGCGCCAGCAGCGGATCGACAACGAACACTGAAGCTTTCTTT
NA | TRBJ2-1 | NA | TRBV20-1 | CSARSSAKGGNEQFF | TGCAGTGCTAGGTCTAGCGCCAAGGGGGGGAATGAGCAGTTCTTC
few | TRBJ1-1 | NA | TRBV12-3/TRBV12-4 | CASSLWREGNTEAFF | TGTGCCAGCAGTTTATGGAGGGAGGGGAACACTGAAGCTTTCTTT
NA | TRBJ1-1 | TRBD1 | TRBV7-9 | CASSLGVLRDRNTEAFF | TGTGCCAGCAGCTTAGGGGTTTTGAGGGACAGAAACACTGAAGCTTTCTTT
many | TRBJ1-1 | NA | TRBV5-6 | CASSLAGGWDSEAFF | TGTGCCAGCAGTCTGGCGGGGGGGTGGGATTCTGAAGCTTTCTTT
NA | TRBJ1-2 | TRBD1 | TRBV6-6 | CASSYSGQGEGYTF | TGTGCCAGCAGTTACTCAGGACAGGGAGAAGGCTACACCTTC
few | TRBJ2-7 | TRBD1 | TRBV6-5 | CASSVSGTDSYEQYF | TGTGCCAGCAGTGTGTCCGGGACAGACTCCTACGAGCAGTACTTC
NA | TRBJ2-1 | NA | TRBV5-4 | CASSPTGRREQFF | TGTGCCAGCAGCCCGACAGGCAGGCGTGAGCAGTTCTTC
many | TRBJ2-7 | NA | TRBV6-2/TRBV6-3 | CASSYFQVYEQYF | TGTGCCAGCAGTTACTTCCAGGTCTACGAGCAGTACTTC
many | TRBJ2-1 | NA | TRBV10-3 | CAISEGGFYNEQFF | TGTGCCATCAGTGAGGGAGGCTTCTACAATGAGCAGTTCTTC
NA | TRBJ2-1 | NA | TRBV3-1 | CASSQTRVTEQFF | TGTGCCAGCAGCCAAACCAGGGTTACCGAGCAGTTCTTC
many | TRBJ1-2 | NA | TRBV6-5 | CASSHGGSYGYTF | TGTGCCAGCAGCCACGGGGGAAGCTATGGCTACACCTTC
few | TRBJ2-5 | NA | TRBV7-2 | CASSLLARGRETQYF | TGTGCCAGCAGCTTATTAGCGAGAGGGAGGGAGACCCAGTACTTC
many | TRBJ2-3 | NA | TRBV29-1 | CSVSPGRGADTQYF | TGCAGCGTTTCACCGGGTCGCGGGGCAGATACGCAGTATTTT
few | TRBJ2-2 | NA | TRBV7-9 | CASSSPPTHGELFF | TGTGCCAGCAGCTCCCCCCCCACGCACGGGGAGCTGTTTTTT
few | TRBJ2-7 | NA | TRBV20-1 | CSARGLVHEQYF | TGCAGTGCTAGAGGCTTAGTCCACGAGCAGTACTTC
few | TRBJ1-3 | NA | TRBV13 | CASSLDRNTIYF | TGTGCCAGCAGCTTAGACAGAAACACCATATATTTT
many | TRBJ2-7 | NA | TRBV7-2 | CASSLESGASYEQYF | TGTGCCAGCAGCTTAGAATCCGGAGCCTCCTACGAGCAGTACTTC
NA | TRBJ2-7 | NA | TRBV6-1 | CASSERGSFVYEQYF | TGTGCCAGCAGTGAAAGGGGCAGCTTTGTGTACGAGCAGTACTTC